The source of this T cell receptor beta chain is a study of blood T cell repertoires in COVID-19. Across the study: COVID-19 samples collected from the United States, Italy and Spain covered acute and convalescent phases. Sample material is recorded as cDNA or gDNA derived from T cells, B-cell-depleted T cells, or PBMCs.

Under the authors' procedure: Amplifying reference gene primers gave estimates of nucleated cell counts. Sequencing used immunoSEQ multiplex PCR; TCRdb keeps in-frame clones, though not all of them. That table supplies the V and J calls and clone size; D and trimming were determined from the DNA. The sample lists over 450,000 clones; roughly 87% were seen once. Followed over time, Seattle patients had been enrolled while infection was active. This CDR3 has 16 amino acids. J gave up 8 bases and V 4 bases, and 7 bases lay outside the gene matches. CDR1 SEHNR and CDR2 FQNEAQ come from the germline V gene (reference sequence).

This TCR was recovered from a man in his late teens or twenties with COVID-19, enrolled during active disease. The sequenced material came from peripheral blood. This chain uses TRBV7-9 with TRBJ2-1, with 14 bases aligning to TRBD2. The DNA of the CDR3 is TGTGCCAGCAGCTGGACTAGCGGGGGGCTTAGGGATGAGCAGTTCTTC. Encoded protein: CASSWTSGGLRDEQFF.